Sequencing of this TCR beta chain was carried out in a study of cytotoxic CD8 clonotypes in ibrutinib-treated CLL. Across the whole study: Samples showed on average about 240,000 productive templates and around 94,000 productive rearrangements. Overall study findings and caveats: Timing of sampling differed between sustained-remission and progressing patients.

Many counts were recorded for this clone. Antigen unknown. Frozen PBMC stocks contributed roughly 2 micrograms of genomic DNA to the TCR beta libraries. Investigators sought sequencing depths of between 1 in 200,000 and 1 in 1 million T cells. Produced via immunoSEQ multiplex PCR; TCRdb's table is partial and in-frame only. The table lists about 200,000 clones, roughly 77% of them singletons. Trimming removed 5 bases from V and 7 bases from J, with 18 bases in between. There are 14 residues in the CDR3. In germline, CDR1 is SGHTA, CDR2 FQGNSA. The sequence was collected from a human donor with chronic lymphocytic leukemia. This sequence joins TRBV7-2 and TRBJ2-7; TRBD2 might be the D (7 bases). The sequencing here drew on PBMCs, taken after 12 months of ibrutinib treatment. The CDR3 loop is CASSNPRRGPEQYF. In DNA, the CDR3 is TGTGCCAGCAGCAACCCTAGGCGGGGGCCTGAGCAGTACTTC.